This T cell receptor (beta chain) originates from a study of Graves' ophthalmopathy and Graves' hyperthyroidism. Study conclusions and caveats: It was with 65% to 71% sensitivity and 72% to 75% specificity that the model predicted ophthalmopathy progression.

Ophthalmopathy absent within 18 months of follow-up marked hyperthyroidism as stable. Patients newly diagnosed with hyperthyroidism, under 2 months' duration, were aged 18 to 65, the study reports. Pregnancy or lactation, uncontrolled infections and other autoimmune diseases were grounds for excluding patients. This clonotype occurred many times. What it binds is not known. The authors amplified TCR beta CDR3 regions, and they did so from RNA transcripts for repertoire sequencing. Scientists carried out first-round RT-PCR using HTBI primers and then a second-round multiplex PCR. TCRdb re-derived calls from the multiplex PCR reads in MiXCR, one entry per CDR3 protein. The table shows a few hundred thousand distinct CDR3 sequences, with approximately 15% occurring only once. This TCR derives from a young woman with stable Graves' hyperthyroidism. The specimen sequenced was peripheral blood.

The CDR3 protein is CASSRQGEGNQPQHF. As DNA, the CDR3 is TGTGCCAGTAGTAGACAGGGGGAGGGCAATCAGCCCCAGCATTTT. The chain uses TRBV19 and TRBJ1-5, with 9 bases matching TRBD1. Germline CDR1 LNHDA, CDR2 SQIVND (reference sequence). V shed 4 bases and J 2 bases; nucleotides not matched to a gene: 3. This CDR3 comprises 15 residues. The full variable domain, in which reference TRBV19 and TRBJ1-5 provide the parts outside the CDR3, is DGGITQSPKYLFRKEGQNVTLSCEQNLNHDAMYWYRQDPGQGLRLIYYSQIVNDFQKGDIAEGYSVSREKKESFPLTVTSAQKNPTAFYLCASSRQGEGNQPQHFGDGTRLSIL.